This is a list of T cell receptor beta chains from one sample in a study of blood T cell repertoires in COVID-19. The repertoire was sequenced with immunoSEQ multiplex PCR; TCRdb's copy has only in-frame clones and lacks some. This sample has some 170,000 clones, with roughly 90% found just once. Material: peripheral blood. The receptors shown here come from a woman between 55 and 75 years old who had recovered from COVID-19. Each CDR3 is given with its conserved first and last residue. The order of the fields is D gene, V gene, CDR3 protein. A D gene is named only where the DNA matches it firmly.

TRBD2,TRBV7-2,CASSLGVSGSTDTQYF
TRBD2,TRBV11-3,CASSPGWTSGASSYNEQFF
.,TRBV3-1/TRBV3-2,CASSQERGVNYGYTF
.,TRBV5-5,CASSLTGTPDYGYTF
TRBD2,TRBV11-3,CASSLEGTSGGVSSYNEQFF
TRBD2,TRBV28,CASSWTSGVPGELFF
.,TRBV6-5,CASPSDMNTEAFF
TRBD2,TRBV20-1,CSASIGLVTTGELFF
TRBD1,TRBV28,CASRLDRGLTDTQYF
TRBD1,TRBV5-1,CASSLGQGVTEAFF
.,TRBV6-6,CASSYGSGQETQYF
.,TRBV28,CASSLLDRTSGNTIYF
.,TRBV5-1,CASTLDSGYGYTF
.,TRBV21-1,CASSNLLRGGTGSRQPQHF
TRBD1,TRBV28,CASSRPPGQGVGYTF
TRBD1,TRBV18,CASSSGQGATGNTIYF
.,TRBV18,CASSPQDSGSGNTIYF
TRBD1,TRBV30,CAWNGQGGNQPQHF
.,TRBV27,CASSSRIGTLTEETQYF
TRBD1,TRBV27,CASMRTGGFYEQYF
.,TRBV6-5,CAGRSGYTGELFF
.,TRBV3-1/TRBV3-2,CASRRASNYGYTF
TRBD1,TRBV28,CASGRSGQGNSPLHF
.,TRBV19,CASSIDPGITGNTIYF
.,TRBV2,CASSKGDYNEQFF
TRBD2,TRBV5-1,CASSWAGGEETQYF
.,TRBV5-4,CASSGGIHNEQFF
.,TRBV24-1,CATSDFRETGELFF
.,TRBV28,CASSLNRDYNSPLHF
.,TRBV19,CASSIGLGRINTEAFF
.,TRBV29-1,CSVAQGPDQPQHF
.,TRBV6-1,CASSEIRATGELFF
.,TRBV7-8,CASSLRLRVSTDTQYF
.,TRBV11-2,CASSLFVGTGEQYF
.,TRBV6-5,CASSLGGGYYGYTF
TRBD1,TRBV28,CASSSPGQGAPGELFF
TRBD1,TRBV9,CASSGGTGVSYNSPLHF
.,TRBV5-1,CASSGVGTDTQYF
.,TRBV20-1,CSASTGSGANVLTF
.,TRBV10-3,CAIRPGQFSTFYGYTF